The 21 T cell receptor beta chains listed next were all sequenced from one sample in a study of control samples from healthy donors and cancer patients. Profiling relied on immunoSEQ multiplex PCR, and the TCRdb table lists in-frame clones only, not all of them. The sample lists over 100,000 clones, approximately 92% seen once, with 5.5% in the top ten. The sample consisted of blood. Source of these receptors: a man aged 18 to 29 in good health.

The J gene is TRBJ1-2, the V gene TRBV12-3 or TRBV12-4; possible D gene TRBD1, 6 bases. V was clipped by 5 bases and J by 4 bases, with 11 bases between them. CDR3 length equals 13 residues. Written as DNA, the CDR3 is TGTGCCAGCAGTCCACAGGGTTTCTATGGCTACACCTTC. Translation: CASSPQGFYGYTF.

The chain uses TRBV9 and TRBJ2-7; D is unresolved. The CDR3 sequence is 13 residues long. CDR1 SGDLS and CDR2 YYNGEE come from the germline V gene. Trimming removed 4 bases from V and 6 bases from J, with 14 bases in between. The DNA of the CDR3 is TGTGCCAGCAGCCCCGAGGCGGCGCGCGAGCAGTACTTC. This codes for CASSPEAAREQYF.

The V call is TRBV7-9, the J call TRBJ1-2; 8 nucleotides align to TRBD1. The CDR3 totals 13 residues. V shed 5 bases, J shed 2 bases, and the junction held 1 base outside the gene matches. Germline-derived CDR1 and CDR2 are SEHNR and FQNEAQ (reference sequence). The CDR3 sequence: CASSRTGNYGYTF. In DNA, the CDR3 is TGTGCCAGCAGCCGGACAGGGAACTATGGCTACACCTTC.

The V gene is TRBV18, the J gene TRBJ2-1; 9 nucleotides line up with TRBD2. The CDR3 consists of 14 residues. Germline V gene lookup returns CDR1 KGHSH and CDR2 LQKENI. V dropped 8 bases and J dropped 10; count of bases not matched to a gene: 12. The CDR3 loop is CASAGLTSGGEQFF. DNA for the CDR3: TGTGCCAGCGCTGGACTGACTAGCGGAGGAGAGCAGTTCTTC.

The gene calls are TRBV6-4 and TRBJ2-3; possible D gene TRBD2, 5 bases. CDR1 and CDR2 (germline): MRHNA, SNTAGT. Between the trimmed V and J ends, which lost 10 bases and 5 bases, there was a span of 19 bases. The CDR3 totals 14 residues. CDR3 nucleotides: TGTGCCACCGCCCAAGAGGGTTGGCTAGATACGCAGTATTTT. As protein: CATAQEGWLDTQYF.

The chain uses TRBV4-1 and TRBJ2-7; TRBD2 agrees at 10 bases. The CDR3 runs 15 residues. The V gene end was trimmed by 4 bases and the J gene end by 1 base; junction bases not matched to a gene: 4. CDR1 is MGHRA, CDR2 YSYEKL, per germline. This CDR3 is CASSLLAGESYEQYF. The DNA of the CDR3 is TGCGCCAGCAGCCTGCTAGCGGGGGAGTCCTACGAGCAGTACTTC.

This chain uses TRBV2 with TRBJ2-5, with D maybe TRBD1 (5 bases). The V and J ends lost 10 bases and 2 bases respectively, with 11 bases between them. From germline, CDR1 is SNHLY and CDR2 FYNNEI. CDR3 length equals 12 residues. CDR3 coding DNA: TGTGCCACCCGACAGCAGCAAGAGACCCAGTACTTC. Protein sequence: CATRQQQETQYF.

This clone was recorded only once. This sequence joins TRBV11-2 and TRBJ2-5; no clear D. The length of the CDR3 is 15 residues. In germline, CDR1 is SGHAT, CDR2 FQNNGV. Trimming left V 0 bases short and J 1 base short, with 9 bases between. CDR3 residues: CASSLDFGFQETQYF. CDR3 in DNA: TGTGCCAGCAGCTTAGATTTTGGGTTCCAAGAGACCCAGTACTTC.

This clone was recorded only once. The chain has TRBV6-5 and TRBJ2-2; a weak D match, TRBD2 (7 bases). V dropped 10 bases and J dropped 6 bases, with 15 bases sitting between them. Germline-derived CDR1 and CDR2 are MNHEY and SVGAGI. The CDR3 totals 13 residues. This CDR3 reads CATGRGAPGELFF. The CDR3, as DNA: TGTGCCACCGGACGGGGGGCACCCGGGGAGCTGTTTTTT.

The chain couples TRBV9 to TRBJ2-1; D not resolved. Germline CDR1 is SGDLS and CDR2 is YYNGEE. This CDR3 comprises 14 residues. V was shortened by 0 bases and J by 6 bases, with 10 bases between the two germline ends. The CDR3 sequence: CASSVVGQTNEQFF. The CDR3 DNA is TGTGCCAGCAGCGTAGTAGGGCAGACCAATGAGCAGTTCTTC.

The chain joins TRBV2 to TRBJ1-2; tentatively, D is TRBD1 (6 bases). The length of the CDR3 is 14 residues. The V gene lost 1 base and the J gene lost 4 bases, with 10 bases spanning the gap. The germline V gene has CDR1 SNHLY and CDR2 FYNNEI. The CDR3 coding sequence is TGTGCCAGCAGTGAAGAGACAGGCCTCTATGGCTACACCTTC. The encoded protein is CASSEETGLYGYTF.

The chain joins TRBV9 to TRBJ1-4; TRBD1 is a possible D gene (6 bases). Germline-derived CDR1 and CDR2 are SGDLS and YYNGEE. V lost 4 bases, J lost 6 bases, and 16 bases lay in between. The CDR3 contains 15 residues. The CDR3 region is CASSYTRGNDEKLFF. As DNA, the CDR3 is TGTGCCAGCAGCTATACCAGGGGTAACGATGAAAAACTGTTTTTT. Full variable domain (remainder filled in from reference TRBV9 and TRBJ1-4): DSGVTQTPKHLITATGQRVTLRCSPRSGDLSVYWYQQSLDQGLQFLIQYYNGEERAKGNILERFSAQQFPDLHSELNLSSLELGDSALYFCASSYTRGNDEKLFFGSGTQLSVL.

The genes are TRBV5-1 and TRBJ1-2; D may be TRBD1 (6 bases). V lost 5 bases and J 7 bases, leaving 15 bases between the germline ends. Germline V gives CDR1 SGHRS, CDR2 YFSETQ. CDR3 length equals 13 residues. CDR3 residues: CASSYQGLGGYTF. CDR3 bases: TGCGCCAGCAGTTACCAGGGGCTGGGTGGCTACACCTTC.

Worth noting for this clone: The junction differs from germline at one of its ends, possibly a read error. The chain uses TRBV12-3 or TRBV12-4 and TRBJ2-7; D possibly corresponds to TRBD2 (7 bases). This CDR3 comprises 13 residues. The CDR3: CASSSSRGGEQSF. The CDR3 DNA follows: TGTGCCAGCAGTTCCTCTCGAGGGGGGGAGCAGTCCTTC.

V and J are TRBV5-6 and TRBJ2-7, with D perhaps being TRBD1 or TRBD2 (5 bases each). Trimming removed 3 bases from V and 2 bases from J, with 12 bases in between. Germline V gene lookup returns CDR1 SGHDT and CDR2 YYEEEE. The CDR3 totals 14 residues. The CDR3: CASSSPGTTYEQYF. The CDR3 coding sequence is TGTGCCAGCAGCTCGCCGGGGACGACCTACGAGCAGTACTTC.

The gene calls are TRBV18 and TRBJ2-1, with TRBD2 as a possible D gene (6 bases). Germline V gene data show CDR1 as KGHSH and CDR2 as LQKENI. Trimming took off 3 bases at V and 8 bases at J, with 14 bases between the two ends. The CDR3 spans 14 residues. CDR3 nucleotide sequence: TGTGCCAGCTCACCGTTAGCGGCGGGTGATGAGCAGTTCTTC. Its protein is CASSPLAAGDEQFF.

This chain joins TRBV27 and TRBJ2-1; D uncertain. This CDR3 has 16 amino acids. V was shortened by 3 bases and J by 3 bases, with 15 bases between the two germline ends. Germline lookup yields CDR1 MNHEY and CDR2 SMNVEV (reference sequence). The CDR3 spells CASSFGPQKYYNEQFF. CDR3 DNA: TGTGCCAGCAGTTTTGGTCCACAGAAATACTACAATGAGCAGTTCTTC.

V gene TRBV12-3 or TRBV12-4 combines with J gene TRBJ1-2, with a possible D match to TRBD1 (6 bases). CDR3 length: 13 amino acids. Trimming stripped 3 bases from V and 6 bases from J, with 11 bases between. CDR3 protein: CASSFQGLDGYTF. DNA for the CDR3: TGTGCCAGCAGTTTCCAGGGGCTAGATGGCTACACCTTC.

The V call is TRBV20-1, the J call TRBJ2-1, with D hard to call. This CDR3 comprises 11 residues. Deletions cut 1 base from V and 5 bases from J, with 3 bases between. The germline V gene has CDR1 DFQATT and CDR2 SNEGSKA (reference sequence). CDR3 region: CSARVHNEQFF. CDR3 in DNA: TGCAGTGCTAGAGTCCACAATGAGCAGTTCTTC.

The chain joins TRBV30 to TRBJ1-2, with unresolved D. The CDR3 covers 13 residues. In germline, CDR1 is GTSNPN, CDR2 SVGIG (reference sequence). V was cut by 0 bases and J by 5 bases, with 10 bases left in between. The CDR3 reads CAWSVGPAYGYTF. The CDR3 bases are TGTGCCTGGAGTGTAGGGCCGGCTTATGGCTACACCTTC.

The sample holds one count of this clone. Distinct nucleotide sequences in the sample also encode this CDR3. The genes are TRBV27 and TRBJ1-2; possible D gene TRBD1, 6 bases. The CDR3 has 14 residues. V lost 5 bases, J lost 7 bases, and 17 bases lay in between. The germline gives CDR1 MNHEY, CDR2 SMNVEV (reference sequence). The chain's CDR3 is CASSPISLDSGYTF. The CDR3, as DNA: TGTGCCAGCAGTCCCATCTCACTGGACAGTGGCTACACCTTC.